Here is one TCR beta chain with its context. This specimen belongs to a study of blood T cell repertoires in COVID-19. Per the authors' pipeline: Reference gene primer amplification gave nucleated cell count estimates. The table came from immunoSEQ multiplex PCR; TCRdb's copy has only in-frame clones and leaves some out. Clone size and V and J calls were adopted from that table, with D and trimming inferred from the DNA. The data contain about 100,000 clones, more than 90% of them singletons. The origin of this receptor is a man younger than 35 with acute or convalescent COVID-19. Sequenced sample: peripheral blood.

The CDR3 here is CASSVEGRRDTEAFF. CDR3 coding DNA: TGTGCCAGCAGCGTAGAGGGTAGGAGGGACACTGAAGCTTTCTTT. The chain uses TRBV9 and TRBJ1-1, with no clear D. The length of the CDR3 is 15 residues. Per germline, CDR1 SGDLS and CDR2 YYNGEE. The V gene lost 0 bases and the J gene lost 3 bases, with 12 bases spanning the gap.